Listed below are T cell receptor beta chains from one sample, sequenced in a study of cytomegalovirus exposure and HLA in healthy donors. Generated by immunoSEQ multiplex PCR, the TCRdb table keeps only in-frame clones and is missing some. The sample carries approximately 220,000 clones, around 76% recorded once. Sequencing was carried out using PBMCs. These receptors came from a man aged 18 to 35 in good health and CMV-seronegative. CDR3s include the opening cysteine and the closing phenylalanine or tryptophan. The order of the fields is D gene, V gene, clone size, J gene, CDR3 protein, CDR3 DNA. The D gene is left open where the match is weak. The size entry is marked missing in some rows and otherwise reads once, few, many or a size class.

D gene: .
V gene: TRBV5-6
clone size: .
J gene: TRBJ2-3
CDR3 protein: CASSLAGTDTQYF
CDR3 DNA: TGTGCCAGCAGCTTGGCCGGCACAGATACGCAGTATTTT

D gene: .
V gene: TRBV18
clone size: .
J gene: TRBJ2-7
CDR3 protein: CASSPAYEQYF
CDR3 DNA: TGTGCCAGCTCACCCGCCTACGAGCAGTACTTC

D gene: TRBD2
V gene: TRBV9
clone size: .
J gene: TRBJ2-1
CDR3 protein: CASSGGLVVGEQFF
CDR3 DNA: TGTGCCAGCAGCGGGGGACTAGTCGTGGGCGAGCAGTTCTTC

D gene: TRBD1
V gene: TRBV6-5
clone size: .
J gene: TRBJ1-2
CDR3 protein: CASSYSGQGGYGYTF
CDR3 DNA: TGTGCCAGCAGTTACTCCGGACAGGGGGGGTATGGCTACACCTTC

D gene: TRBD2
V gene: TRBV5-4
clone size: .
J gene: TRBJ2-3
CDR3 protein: CASSWGTSGRTDTQYF
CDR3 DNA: TGTGCCAGCAGCTGGGGGACTAGCGGGAGGACAGATACGCAGTATTTT

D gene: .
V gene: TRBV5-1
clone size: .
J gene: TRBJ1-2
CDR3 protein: CASSLVEGANYGYTF
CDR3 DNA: TGCGCCAGCAGCTTGGTTGAGGGAGCTAACTATGGCTACACCTTC

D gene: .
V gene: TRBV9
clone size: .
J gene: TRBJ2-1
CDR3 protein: CASTDTQGLDNEQFF
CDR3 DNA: TGTGCCAGCACCGATACCCAGGGATTAGATAATGAGCAGTTCTTC

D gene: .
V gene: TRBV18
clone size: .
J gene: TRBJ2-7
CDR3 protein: CASSRTETGGHEQYF
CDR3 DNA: TGTGCCAGCTCAAGAACCGAGACAGGCGGCCACGAGCAGTACTTC

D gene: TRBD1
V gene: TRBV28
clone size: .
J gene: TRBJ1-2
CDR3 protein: CASRTLDRASYGYTF
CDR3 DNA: TGTGCCAGCAGGACGTTGGACAGGGCATCCTATGGCTACACCTTC

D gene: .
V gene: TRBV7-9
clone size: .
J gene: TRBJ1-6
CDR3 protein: CSSSHTGLYNSPLHF
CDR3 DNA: TGTTCCAGCAGCCACACAGGATTGTATAATTCACCCCTCCACTTT

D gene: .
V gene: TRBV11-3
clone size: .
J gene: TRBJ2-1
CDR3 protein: CASSPDLQGWGNEQFF
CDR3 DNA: TGTGCCAGCAGCCCTGATCTACAGGGTTGGGGCAATGAGCAGTTCTTC

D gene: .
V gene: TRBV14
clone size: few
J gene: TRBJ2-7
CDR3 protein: CASSHLIRGWYEQYF
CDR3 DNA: TGTGCCAGCAGCCACCTGATCAGGGGATGGTACGAGCAGTACTTC

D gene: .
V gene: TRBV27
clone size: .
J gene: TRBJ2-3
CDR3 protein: CASSRGASTDTQYF
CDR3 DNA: TGTGCCAGCAGTAGGGGCGCCTCCACAGATACGCAGTATTTT

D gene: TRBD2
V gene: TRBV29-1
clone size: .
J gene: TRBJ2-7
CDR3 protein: CSVGTSGAYEQYF
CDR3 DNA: TGCAGCGTAGGGACTAGCGGCGCCTACGAGCAGTACTTC

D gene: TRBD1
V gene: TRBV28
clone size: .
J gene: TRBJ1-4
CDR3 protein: CASRVYTGVNEKLFF
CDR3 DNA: TGTGCCAGCAGGGTATATACAGGGGTTAATGAAAAACTGTTTTTT

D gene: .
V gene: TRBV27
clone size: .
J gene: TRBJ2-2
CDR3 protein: CASSLGDTTGELFF
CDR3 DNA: TGTGCCAGCAGTCTGGGGGACACCACCGGGGAGCTGTTTTTT

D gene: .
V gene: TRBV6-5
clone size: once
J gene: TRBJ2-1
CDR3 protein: CASIQGGSSYNEQFF
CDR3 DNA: TGTGCCAGCATTCAGGGAGGTAGCTCCTACAATGAGCAGTTCTTC

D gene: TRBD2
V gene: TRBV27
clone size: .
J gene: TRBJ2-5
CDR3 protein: CASSLSSRGETQYF
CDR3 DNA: TGTGCCAGCAGTTTATCTTCGCGGGGGGAGACCCAGTACTTC

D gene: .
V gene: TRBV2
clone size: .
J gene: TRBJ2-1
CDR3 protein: CASSPTRNNEQFF
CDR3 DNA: TGTGCCAGCAGCCCGACTCGAAACAATGAGCAGTTCTTC

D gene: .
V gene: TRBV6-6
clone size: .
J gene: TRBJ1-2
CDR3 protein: CASSMTGPPGYGYTF
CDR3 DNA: TGTGCCAGCAGCATGACAGGCCCTCCGGGGTATGGCTACACCTTC

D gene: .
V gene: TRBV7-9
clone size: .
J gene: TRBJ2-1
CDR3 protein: CSSSRDTYNEQFF
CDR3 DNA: TGTTCCAGCAGCCGGGACACCTACAATGAGCAGTTCTTC

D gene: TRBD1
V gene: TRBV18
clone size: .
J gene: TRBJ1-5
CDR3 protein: CASSLGQAVQPQHF
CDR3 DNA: TGTGCCAGCTCACTGGGACAGGCAGTACAGCCCCAGCATTTT

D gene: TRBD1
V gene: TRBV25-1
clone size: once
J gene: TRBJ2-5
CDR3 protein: CASGTGGQETQYF
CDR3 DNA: TGTGCCAGCGGGACAGGGGGACAAGAGACCCAGTACTTC

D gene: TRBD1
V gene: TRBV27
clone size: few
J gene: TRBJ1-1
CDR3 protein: CASRFTGGSTEAFF
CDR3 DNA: TGTGCCAGCAGATTTACAGGGGGCAGCACTGAAGCTTTCTTT

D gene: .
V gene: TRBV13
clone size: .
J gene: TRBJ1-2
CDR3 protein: CASSFGGSNYGYTF
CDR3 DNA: TGTGCCAGCAGCTTTGGGGGGTCTAACTATGGCTACACCTTC

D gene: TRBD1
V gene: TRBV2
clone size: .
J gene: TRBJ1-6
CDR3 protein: CASSLQGVHNSPLHF
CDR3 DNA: TGTGCCAGCAGTTTACAGGGGGTACATAATTCACCCCTCCACTTT

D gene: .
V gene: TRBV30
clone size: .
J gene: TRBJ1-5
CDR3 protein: CAWSQTSGNQPQHF
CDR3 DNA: TGTGCCTGGAGTCAGACCAGCGGGAATCAGCCCCAGCATTTT

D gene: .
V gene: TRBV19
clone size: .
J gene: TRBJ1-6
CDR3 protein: CASSTIGGHLYF
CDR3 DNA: TGTGCCAGTAGTACTATAGGGGGACACCTCTACTTT

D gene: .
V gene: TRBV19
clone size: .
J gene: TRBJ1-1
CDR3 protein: CASSIQGGTEAFF
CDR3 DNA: TGTGCCAGTAGTATACAGGGAGGGACTGAAGCTTTCTTT

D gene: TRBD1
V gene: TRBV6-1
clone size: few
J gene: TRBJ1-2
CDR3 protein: CASSSTGEGYTF
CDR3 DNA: TGTGCCAGCAGTTCGACAGGGGAGGGCTACACCTTC

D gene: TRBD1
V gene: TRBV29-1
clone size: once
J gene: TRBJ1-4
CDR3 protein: CSAAWTGSEKLFF
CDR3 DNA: TGCAGCGCCGCCTGGACAGGGAGTGAAAAACTGTTTTTT

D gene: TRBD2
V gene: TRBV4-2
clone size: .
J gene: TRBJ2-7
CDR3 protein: CASSQDRLAGTHEQYF
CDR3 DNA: TGTGCCAGCAGCCAAGACCGACTAGCGGGAACCCACGAGCAGTACTTC

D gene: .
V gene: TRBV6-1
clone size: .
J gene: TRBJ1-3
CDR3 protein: CASSERSGPGNTIYF
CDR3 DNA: TGTGCCAGCAGTGAACGGTCAGGGCCCGGAAACACCATATATTTT

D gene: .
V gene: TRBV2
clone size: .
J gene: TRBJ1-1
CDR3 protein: CASIPGGANTEAFF
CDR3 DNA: TGTGCCAGCATCCCGGGGGGCGCGAACACTGAAGCTTTCTTT

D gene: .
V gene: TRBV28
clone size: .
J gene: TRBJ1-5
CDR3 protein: CASSFSGVQPQHF
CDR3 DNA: TGTGCCAGCAGTTTCTCCGGGGTTCAGCCCCAGCATTTT

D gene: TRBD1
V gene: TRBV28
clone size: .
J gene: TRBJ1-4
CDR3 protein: CASNPGGENNEKLFF
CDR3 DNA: TGTGCCAGCAACCCAGGGGGCGAAAATAATGAAAAACTGTTTTTT

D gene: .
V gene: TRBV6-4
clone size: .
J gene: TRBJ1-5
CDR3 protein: CASSSGEGQPQHF
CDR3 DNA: TGTGCCAGCTCTTCAGGGGAAGGGCAGCCCCAGCATTTT

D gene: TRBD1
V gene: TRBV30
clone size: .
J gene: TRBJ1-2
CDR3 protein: CAWSVPGQGIDGYTF
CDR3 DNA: TGTGCCTGGAGTGTACCGGGACAGGGCATAGATGGCTACACCTTC

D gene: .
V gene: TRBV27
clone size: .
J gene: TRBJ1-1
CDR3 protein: CASSFRRNTEAFF
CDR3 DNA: TGTGCCAGCAGTTTTCGGAGAAACACTGAAGCTTTCTTT

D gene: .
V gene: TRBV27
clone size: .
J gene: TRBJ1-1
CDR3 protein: CASSLRGMNTEAFF
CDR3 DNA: TGTGCCAGCAGTTTACGGGGGATGAACACTGAAGCTTTCTTT

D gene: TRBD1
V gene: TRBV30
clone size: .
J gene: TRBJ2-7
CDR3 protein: CAWNRQGSEQYF
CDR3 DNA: TGTGCCTGGAATCGACAGGGATCCGAGCAGTACTTC